This paragraph reports one TCR beta chain. Its recognized antigen is unknown. No much larger clone exists at a distance of one base, and base qualities are not known. Reading the germline V gene (reference sequence) gives CDR1 LNHDA and CDR2 SQIVND. The CDR3 runs 14 residues from the cysteine to the phenylalanine. Left in the record is the CDR3 DNA by itself, 42 bases read in frame from the first base. Trimming removed 6 bases from V and 8 bases from J, leaving 19 bases between the germline ends. The CDR3 regions of human TCRbeta chains were analyzed by immunosequencing. On the study's bioinformatics: Repertoire TCRs were checked for matches against a reference library of SARS-CoV-2-specific TCRs that had been generated using the MIRA antigen-specificity platform. Breadth meant the fraction of unique TCRs that were SARS-CoV-2-associated, whereas depth meant the fraction of total T cells that were SARS-CoV-2-associated. Using the MIRA data, each spike-specific TCR was mapped to the spike region that the TCR reacts to and placed in a CD4 or CD8 class. Log10-transformed breadth and depth values were compared by one-way ANOVA with Sidak's multiple comparisons tests. Drawn from immuneACCESS, this table holds only the in-frame rearrangements with V and J called that TCRdb kept. Clones are partly lost; checked studies trace under half to an unresolved V gene and leave the rest unexplained. The V and J calls and clone size come from that table; D and trimming were worked out from the DNA. In all, the sample holds 200,000 or so clones, and 94% of those were seen once. The ten largest account for 9.2% of the sample.

This specimen belongs to a study of T cell responses to AZD1222 COVID-19 vaccine (dated by TCRdb to the early 2020s). With regard to the full study: AZD1222 recipients with second doses at about 4 weeks or about 12 weeks were pooled, because spike-specific TCR depth and breadth did not differ between schedules. TCR sequencing was performed for 230 to 250 trial participants, of whom roughly 200 were given two doses of AZD1222 and some 26 were given two doses of MenACWY control vaccine. Trial participants were enrolled by age into subgroups of 18-55, 56-69 and 70-plus years, and about 150, 27 and 61 TCR-sequenced participants, respectively, were included in these subgroups. Summary of the overall study and its limitations: Participants were mostly white British and included more females than males, and it was suggested by the authors that clonal diversity may have been underestimated. CD4 TCRs associated with the vaccine covered the entire spike protein, and the dominant responses were in regions 160-218 and 743-854. Because no day 14 peak-response samples were available, repertoires were characterized only after the peak T cell response. The 56-69-year group was small, and its depth increase did not reach significance, likely because of low power. Nearly half of unique spike-specific TCRs reportedly recognized epitopes outside regions mutated in the B.1.351 and B.1.1.7 variants. Conclusions about previously exposed vaccinees are limited because only five to seven AZD1222 recipients were SARS-CoV-2 seropositive at baseline. After two AZD1222 doses, spike-specific TCR breadth and depth were significantly higher than at day 0 and than in MenACWY recipients.

The sample's time point, from its label and the paper: baseline before first vaccination. Vaccinee samples came from UK trials COV001 and COV002, including a single-blind randomized controlled phase 2/3 trial of AZD1222 (ChAdOx1 nCoV-19) in healthy adults. For TCRbeta chain sequencing, PBMC samples were collected from trial participants at day 0 and at day 28 after the second dose. The receptor was isolated from an adult in good health. The sequenced sample was peripheral blood, obtained on day 0 of AZD1222 vaccination. The chain is encoded by TRBV19 joined to TRBJ1-2; the D gene is possibly TRBD1, with 5 bases matching. The CDR3 loop reads CASRTGGGAGGYTF. The bases are TGTGCCAGTAGGACTGGTGGTGGAGCAGGGGGCTACACCTTC.